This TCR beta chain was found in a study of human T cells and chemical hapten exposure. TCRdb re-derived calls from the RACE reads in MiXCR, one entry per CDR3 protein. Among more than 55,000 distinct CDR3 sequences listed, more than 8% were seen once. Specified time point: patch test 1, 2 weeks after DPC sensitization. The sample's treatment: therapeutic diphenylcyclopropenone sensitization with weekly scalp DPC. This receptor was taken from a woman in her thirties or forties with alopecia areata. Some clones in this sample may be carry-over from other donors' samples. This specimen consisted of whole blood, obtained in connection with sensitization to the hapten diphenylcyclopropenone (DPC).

The DNA for the CDR3 is TGTGCCAGCAGCAGGGGGCGGGTAGGCGAAAAACTGTTTTTT. Amino acids: CASSRGRVGEKLFF. The chain combines TRBV27 with TRBJ1-4; TRBD1 agrees at 8 bases. This CDR3 contains 14 residues. In germline, CDR1 is MNHEY, CDR2 SMNVEV (reference sequence). J gave up 8 bases and V 6 bases, and 8 bases lay outside the gene matches.